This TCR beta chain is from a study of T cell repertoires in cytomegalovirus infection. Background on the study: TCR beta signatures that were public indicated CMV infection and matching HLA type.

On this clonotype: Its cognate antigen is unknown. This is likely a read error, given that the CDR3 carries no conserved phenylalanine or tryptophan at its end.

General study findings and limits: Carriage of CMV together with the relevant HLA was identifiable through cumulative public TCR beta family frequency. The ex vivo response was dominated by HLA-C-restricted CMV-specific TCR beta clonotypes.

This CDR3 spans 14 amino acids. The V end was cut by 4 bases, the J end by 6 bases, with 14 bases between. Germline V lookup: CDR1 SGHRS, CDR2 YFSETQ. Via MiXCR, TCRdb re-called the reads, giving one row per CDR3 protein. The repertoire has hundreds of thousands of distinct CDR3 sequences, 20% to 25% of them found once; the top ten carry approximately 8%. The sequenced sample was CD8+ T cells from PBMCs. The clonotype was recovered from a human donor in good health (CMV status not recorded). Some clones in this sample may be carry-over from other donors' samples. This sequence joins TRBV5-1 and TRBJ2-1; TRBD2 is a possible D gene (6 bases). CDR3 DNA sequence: TGCGCCAGCAGCCTCCACGGACTACCCAATGAGCAGTTCTTA. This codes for CASSLHGLPNEQFL.